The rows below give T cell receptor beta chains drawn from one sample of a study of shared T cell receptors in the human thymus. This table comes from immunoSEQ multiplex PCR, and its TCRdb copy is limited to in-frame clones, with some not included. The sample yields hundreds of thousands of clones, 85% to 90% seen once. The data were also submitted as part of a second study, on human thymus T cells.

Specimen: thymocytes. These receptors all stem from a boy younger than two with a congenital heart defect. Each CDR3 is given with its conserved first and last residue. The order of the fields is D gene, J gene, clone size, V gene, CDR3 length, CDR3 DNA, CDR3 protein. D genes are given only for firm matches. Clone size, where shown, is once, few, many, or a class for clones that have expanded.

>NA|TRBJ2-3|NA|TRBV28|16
TGTGCCAGTCCGTCCCGATTGGGAGGTGCCTCAGATACGCAGTATTTT
CASPSRLGGASDTQYF
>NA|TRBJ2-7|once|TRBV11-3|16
TGTGCCAGCAGCTTAGATCCAGGGCCTCCTTCCTACGAGCAGTACTTC
CASSLDPGPPSYEQYF
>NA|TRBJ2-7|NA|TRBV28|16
TGTGCCAGCAGTCCAACACTTCGGGGTAGGACCTACGAGCAGTACTTC
CASSPTLRGRTYEQYF
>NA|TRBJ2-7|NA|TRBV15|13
TGTGCCACCAGCCTAGGGGCAAACTACGAGCAGTACTTC
CATSLGANYEQYF
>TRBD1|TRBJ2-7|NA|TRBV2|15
TGTGCCAGCAGCCTCCGGGACAGCGGTCCCTACGAGCAGTACTTC
CASSLRDSGPYEQYF
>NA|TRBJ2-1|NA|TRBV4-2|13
TGTGCCAGCAGCCAGGCTGTGTACAATGAGCAGTTCTTC
CASSQAVYNEQFF
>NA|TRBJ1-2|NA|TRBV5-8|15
TGTGCCAGCAGCTTGGACAGAAGAAAAAACTATGGCTACACCTTC
CASSLDRRKNYGYTF
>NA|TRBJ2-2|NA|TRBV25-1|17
TGTGCCAGCAGTGAATGGGTGGGGGACCGGGAGACCGGGGAGCTGTTTTTT
CASSEWVGDRETGELFF
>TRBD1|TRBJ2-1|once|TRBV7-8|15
TGTGCCAGCAGCTTAAGGGACAGGGAAGGCAATGAGCAGTTCTTC
CASSLRDREGNEQFF
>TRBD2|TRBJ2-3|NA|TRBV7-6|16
TGTGCCAGCAGCATCCATAGCGGGATACTTCCAGATACGCAGTATTTT
CASSIHSGILPDTQYF
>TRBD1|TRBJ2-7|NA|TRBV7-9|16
TGTGCCAGCAGCGCGGGGACAGGGACGGGAACCTACGAGCAGTACTTC
CASSAGTGTGTYEQYF
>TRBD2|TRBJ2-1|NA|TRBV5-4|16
TGTGCCAGCAGCTTGGGTGGGCTAGCGGGGCACAATGAGCAGTTCTTC
CASSLGGLAGHNEQFF
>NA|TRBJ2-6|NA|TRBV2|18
TGTGCCAGCAGTGATGGAACAGGCAACCAGTCTGGGGCCAACGTCCTGACTTTC
CASSDGTGNQSGANVLTF
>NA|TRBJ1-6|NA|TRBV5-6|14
TGTGCCAGCAGCAAGAGTCCTAGAAATTCACCCCTCCACTTT
CASSKSPRNSPLHF
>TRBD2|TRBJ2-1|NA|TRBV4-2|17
TGTGCCAGCAGCCAAGTTATAAGCGGGAGCTCCTACAATGAGCAGTTCTTC
CASSQVISGSSYNEQFF
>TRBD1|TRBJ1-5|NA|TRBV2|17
TGTGCCAGCAGTGAAAAGGACAGGGGAATTGACAATCAGCCCCAGCATTTT
CASSEKDRGIDNQPQHF
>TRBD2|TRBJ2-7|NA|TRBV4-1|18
TGCGCCAGCAGCAAAGAGGGGGTAGCGGGACTAGCGGGCCTGGGGCAGTACTTC
CASSKEGVAGLAGLGQYF
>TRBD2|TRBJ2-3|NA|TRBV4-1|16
TGCGCCAGCAGCAGAGGGGATAGCGGGACCACAGATACGCAGTATTTT
CASSRGDSGTTDTQYF
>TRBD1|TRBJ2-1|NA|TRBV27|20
TGTGCCAGCAGCAGAACACAGGGGGCGGGTTGGGAGAGGTCCTACAATGAGCAGTTCTTC
CASSRTQGAGWERSYNEQFF
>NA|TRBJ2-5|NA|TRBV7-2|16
TGTGCCAGCAGGTTTAGGGGGAGGGGGGGGCAAGAGACCCAGTACTTC
CASRFRGRGGQETQYF
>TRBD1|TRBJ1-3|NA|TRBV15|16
TGTGCCACCAGCAGGAAGACAGGGACCCCTGGAAACACCATATATTTT
CATSRKTGTPGNTIYF
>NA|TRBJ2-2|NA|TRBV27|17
TGTGCCAGCAGCCTACAAAACAGGGAATTGAACACCGGGGAGCTGTTTTTT
CASSLQNRELNTGELFF
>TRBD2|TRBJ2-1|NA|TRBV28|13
TGTGCCAGCAGCGGACTAGCGTCCAATGAGCAGTTCTTC
CASSGLASNEQFF
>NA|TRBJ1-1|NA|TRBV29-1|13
TGCAGCGTTTCTTCGGGATCGAACACTGAAGCTTTCTTT
CSVSSGSNTEAFF
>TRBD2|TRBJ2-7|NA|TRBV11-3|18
TGTGCCAGCAGCTATATCTTGACCGGGACTAGGGCCTCCTACGAGCAGTACTTC
CASSYILTGTRASYEQYF
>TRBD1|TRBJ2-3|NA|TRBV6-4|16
TGTGCCAGCAGTGACTCTCGGACAGGGGTCACAGATACGCAGTATTTT
CASSDSRTGVTDTQYF
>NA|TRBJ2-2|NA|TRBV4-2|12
TGTGCCAGCAGCCCTCCTGGCCCCGTGCTGTTTTTT
CASSPPGPVLFF
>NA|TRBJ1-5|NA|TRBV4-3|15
TGCGCCAGCAGCCAAGCATTCAGGGACAATCAGCCCCAGCATTTT
CASSQAFRDNQPQHF
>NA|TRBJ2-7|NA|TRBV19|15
TGTGCCAGTAGTATCTCAAATAGCCCTTCCTACGAGCAGTACTTC
CASSISNSPSYEQYF
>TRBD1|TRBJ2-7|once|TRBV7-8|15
TGTGCCAGCAGCTCGGACAGGGCGATTACCTACGAGCAGTACTTC
CASSSDRAITYEQYF
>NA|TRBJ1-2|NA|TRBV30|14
TGTGCCTGCGGGCCCGGGGTACCTAACTATGGCTACACCTTC
CACGPGVPNYGYTF
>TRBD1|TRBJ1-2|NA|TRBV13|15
TGTGCCAGCAGCGGAAGGGGGCGCGACGACTATGGCTACACCTTC
CASSGRGRDDYGYTF
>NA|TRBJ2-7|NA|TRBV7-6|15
TGTGCCAGCAGCTTAGGGAGGGGCGCCGTGTACGAGCAGTACTTC
CASSLGRGAVYEQYF
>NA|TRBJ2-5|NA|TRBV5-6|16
TGTGCCAGCACCCCTTGGGGGGTAGCGGTCCAAGAGACCCAGTACTTC
CASTPWGVAVQETQYF
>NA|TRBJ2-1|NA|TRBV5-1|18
TGCGCCAGCAGCGGACAGCGACCCTCTAGCGGAGATTGGAATGAGCAGTTCTTC
CASSGQRPSSGDWNEQFF
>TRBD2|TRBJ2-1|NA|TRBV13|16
TGTGCCAGCAGCTTAGTTCGGACTAGCGACTACAATGAGCAGTTCTTC
CASSLVRTSDYNEQFF
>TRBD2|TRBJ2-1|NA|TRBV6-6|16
TGTGCCAGCAGTTACGGGCTAGCGGGAAGGGTCAATGAGCAGTTCTTC
CASSYGLAGRVNEQFF
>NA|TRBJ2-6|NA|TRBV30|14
TGTGCCTGGAGTGGCAGCTCTGGGGCCAACGTCCTGACTTTC
CAWSGSSGANVLTF